The next 15 T cell receptor beta chains were all read from a single sample in a study of T cells in Graves' hyperthyroidism and ophthalmopathy. The source material, RNA transcripts, was used to amplify TCR beta CDR3 regions. First-round RT-PCR targeting the TCR CDR3 was performed with the HTBI primer set. TCRdb ran MiXCR on the multiplex PCR reads and lists one entry per CDR3 protein. Among 730,000 or so distinct CDR3 sequences listed, 18% were seen once. Material: blood. All receptors derive from a woman aged 50 to 60 with Graves' hyperthyroidism that later progressed to Graves' ophthalmopathy.

V is TRBV4-1 and J is TRBJ2-3; 9 bases fit TRBD2. The V segment lost 0 bases and the J segment 3 bases; nucleotides outside the gene matches: 13. Germline V gene lookup returns CDR1 MGHRA and CDR2 YSYEKL. This CDR3 has 19 residues. CDR3: CASSQDPLGAGGMTDTQYF. In DNA form, the CDR3 reads TGCGCCAGCAGCCAAGATCCCCTCGGGGCGGGGGGGATGACAGATACGCAGTATTTT.

This clonotype came up many times. The chain recombines TRBV27 with TRBJ2-6; D is ambiguous. Trimming shortened V by 0 bases and J by 0 bases, and 9 bases separated the two germline ends. Germline CDR1 MNHEY, CDR2 SMNVEV (reference sequence). The CDR3 extends over 17 amino acids. CDR3 coding DNA: TGTGCCAGCAGTTTATCGGTCGGTAGCTCTGGGGCCAACGTCCTGACTTTC. Translation gives CASSLSVGSSGANVLTF.

This clonotype was seen a handful of times. The chain's CDR3 is CSAAPGTGTVINSPLHF. DNA for the CDR3: TGCAGTGCCGCGCCCGGGACAGGGACGGTAATTAATTCACCCCTCCACTTT. The chain uses TRBV20-1 and TRBJ1-6, with 9 bases identical to TRBD1. The CDR3 has 17 residues. Germline V gene lookup returns CDR1 DFQATT and CDR2 SNEGSKA (reference sequence). V trimming: 6 bases; J trimming: 6 bases; junction bases outside the gene matches: 15.

The rearrangement uses TRBV12-3 or TRBV12-4 and TRBJ2-7; a weak D match, TRBD1 (5 bases). The V end lost 2 bases, the J end lost 3 bases, and 11 bases lay between the germline ends. The CDR3 spans 14 residues. The CDR3 spells CASSLRGIGYEQYF. The CDR3, as DNA: TGTGCCAGCAGTTTAAGGGGCATCGGCTACGAGCAGTACTTC.

CDR3 protein: CASSLTGGAGFPQNEQFF. The CDR3 DNA is TGTGCCAGCAGCTTAACCGGGGGGGCCGGTTTTCCCCAAAATGAGCAGTTCTTC. The chain links TRBV7-3 to TRBJ2-1, with 8 bases matching TRBD2. Germline trimming cut 0 bases from V and 7 bases from J; bases unmatched to any gene: 14. This CDR3 region has 18 residues. Germline V gene lookup returns CDR1 SGHTA and CDR2 FQGTGA.

The rearrangement links TRBV7-9 to TRBJ1-1; 9 bases are a match to TRBD1. Germline-derived CDR1 and CDR2 are SEHNR and FQNEAQ (reference sequence). CDR3 length: 14 residues. V lost 5 bases and J lost 5; bases outside the gene matches: 6. As DNA, the CDR3 is TGTGCCAGCAGCACAACAGGGGGCTGGACTGAAGCTTTCTTT. Encoded protein: CASSTTGGWTEAFF.

This clonotype was counted many times. The chain links TRBV11-2 to TRBJ1-4, with a tentative D call TRBD1 (5 bases). The CDR3 totals 15 residues. V was cut by 0 bases and J by 5 bases, with 10 bases left in between. CDR1 and CDR2 from the germline V gene are SGHAT and FQNNGV. DNA of the CDR3: TGTGCCAGCAGCTTAGACGGGGGGATGAATGAAAAACTGTTTTTT. Protein: CASSLDGGMNEKLFF.

The chain employs TRBV7-2 and TRBJ1-2, with 10 nucleotides matching TRBD1. V was pared by 5 bases and J by 4 bases, with 10 bases of the junction left unmatched. This CDR3 comprises 16 residues. The germline gives CDR1 SGHTA, CDR2 FQGNSA. CDR3 protein: CASSRGSWTGGYGYTF. The CDR3 nucleotides are TGTGCCAGCAGCCGGGGATCCTGGACAGGGGGCTATGGCTACACCTTC.

V gene TRBV9 combines with J gene TRBJ2-1; a possible D gene is TRBD2 (7 bases). The CDR3 runs 16 residues. The germline CDR1 and CDR2 sequences are SGDLS and YYNGEE. The ends were cut back, 0 bases at V and 8 bases at J, with 18 bases in the middle. CDR3: CASSVAGGRGGDEQFF. The CDR3 DNA is TGTGCCAGCAGCGTAGCTGGGGGCCGGGGAGGGGATGAGCAGTTCTTC.

This clonotype came up a few times. This chain links TRBV6-5 with TRBJ1-1; possibly TRBD1 for D (6 bases). This CDR3 contains 14 residues. Germline V lookup: CDR1 MNHEY, CDR2 SVGAGI. Trimming took 0 bases from V and 10 from J, leaving 15 bases between them. The CDR3 region has the DNA TGTGCCAGCAGTTACTCACAGGGCCCGGGTCTAGCTTTCTTT. It yields the protein CASSYSQGPGLAFF.

This clonotype was counted between two and nine times. The J gene is TRBJ2-1, the V gene TRBV7-9; perhaps TRBD2 as D (5 bases). From germline, CDR1 is SEHNR and CDR2 FQNEAQ (reference sequence). Trimming removed 2 bases from V and 1 base from J, with 6 bases in between. The CDR3 has 14 residues. In nucleotides, the CDR3 is TGTGCCAGCAGCTTACCGGGGTCCTACAATGAGCAGTTCTTC. Translated, it gives CASSLPGSYNEQFF.

The chain carries TRBV27 and TRBJ2-1; a weak D match, TRBD2 (6 bases). The germline V gene has CDR1 MNHEY and CDR2 SMNVEV (reference sequence). Trimming cost V 8 bases and J 0 bases, with 14 bases left between them. This CDR3 comprises 15 residues. The DNA of the CDR3 is TGTGCCAGCGGGCGGGACTCTGTCTCCTACAATGAGCAGTTCTTC. Translation: CASGRDSVSYNEQFF.

The CDR3 bases are TGTGCCAGCAGTTTCGGCATGTTCTTTGGCTACACCTTC. Amino acid sequence: CASSFGMFFGYTF. The chain combines TRBV27 with TRBJ1-2, with D uncertain. CDR3 length: 13 amino acids. V lost 3 bases, J lost 7 bases, and 12 bases lay in between. Germline loops: CDR1 MNHEY, CDR2 SMNVEV (reference sequence).

There are a few counts of this clonotype. The V call is TRBV30, the J call TRBJ1-1, with 8 bases aligning to TRBD1. Germline values: CDR1 GTSNPN, CDR2 SVGIG (reference sequence). V lost 5 bases, J lost 7 bases, and 12 bases stayed unmatched. The CDR3 contains 14 residues. This chain's CDR3 is CAWERTGLEGEAFF. The CDR3 nucleotides read TGTGCCTGGGAAAGGACAGGGCTTGAAGGTGAAGCTTTCTTT.

This clonotype has a count of ten or more. The chain employs TRBV6-2 or TRBV6-3 and TRBJ2-2; the D is unclear. Germline values: CDR1 MNHEY, CDR2 SVGEGT. V lost 7 bases and J 2 bases, leaving 11 bases between the germline ends. The CDR3 is made up of 14 amino acids. CDR3 in DNA: TGTGCCAGCAAGCTACATCCTAACACCGGGGAGCTGTTTTTT. Its translation is CASKLHPNTGELFF.